These T cell receptor beta chains were read from a single sample in a study of stem cell transplantation in POMP-related autoinflammatory disease. Measured with immunoSEQ multiplex PCR; TCRdb has only the in-frame clones, and not every one. The sample contains about 3,000 clones, 91% of which appear only once. The material sequenced was CD4+ follicular helper T cells (Tfh) from PBMCs, taken after stem cell transplantation. These receptors originate from a human patient with POMP-related autoinflammation and immune dysregulation (PRAID). The graft donor may be the source of some T cells. CDR3s include the opening cysteine and the closing phenylalanine or tryptophan. Fields, in order: clone size, V gene, D gene, J gene, CDR3 protein, CDR3 DNA. D genes are given only for firm matches. Clone size, where shown, is once, few, many, or a class for clones that have expanded.

clone_size: -
v_call: TRBV2
d_call: TRBD1
j_call: TRBJ2-3
cdr3_aa: CASSVPRTTGAGDTQYF
cdr3_nt: TGTGCCAGCAGTGTTCCCCGGACGACAGGGGCGGGAGATACGCAGTATTTT

clone_size: -
v_call: TRBV30
d_call: TRBD2
j_call: TRBJ2-3
cdr3_aa: CAWSVLAVTDTQYF
cdr3_nt: TGTGCCTGGAGTGTGCTAGCGGTCACAGATACGCAGTATTTT

clone_size: -
v_call: TRBV18
d_call: -
j_call: TRBJ1-4
cdr3_aa: CASSPPGYSGEKLFF
cdr3_nt: TGTGCCAGCTCACCACCCGGATACTCGGGTGAAAAACTGTTTTTT

clone_size: -
v_call: TRBV4-1
d_call: TRBD1
j_call: TRBJ2-5
cdr3_aa: CASSRTDRVEETQYF
cdr3_nt: TGCGCCAGCAGCCGAACGGACAGGGTGGAAGAGACCCAGTACTTC

clone_size: -
v_call: TRBV19
d_call: -
j_call: TRBJ1-4
cdr3_aa: CATKFQGRDEKLFF
cdr3_nt: TGTGCCACCAAATTTCAGGGGCGGGATGAAAAACTGTTTTTT

clone_size: few
v_call: TRBV19
d_call: -
j_call: TRBJ1-2
cdr3_aa: CASSTLDSTYGYTF
cdr3_nt: TGTGCCAGTAGTACTCTCGACAGCACGTATGGCTACACCTTC

clone_size: -
v_call: TRBV28
d_call: -
j_call: TRBJ2-7
cdr3_aa: CASSSPLVGAHSEQYF
cdr3_nt: TGTGCCAGCAGTTCCCCCCTAGTGGGCGCCCACTCCGAGCAGTACTTC

clone_size: few
v_call: TRBV5-1
d_call: TRBD1
j_call: TRBJ1-3
cdr3_aa: CASSFTGVSGNTIYF
cdr3_nt: TGCGCCAGCAGCTTCACAGGGGTCTCTGGAAACACCATATATTTT

clone_size: -
v_call: TRBV20-1
d_call: -
j_call: TRBJ2-3
cdr3_aa: CSASLRSTDTQYF
cdr3_nt: TGCAGTGCTAGTCTTCGGTCCACCGATACGCAGTATTTT

clone_size: -
v_call: TRBV7-9
d_call: TRBD1
j_call: TRBJ1-3
cdr3_aa: CASSRQGAGNTIYF
cdr3_nt: TGTGCCAGCAGCCGACAGGGGGCTGGAAACACCATATATTTT

clone_size: once
v_call: TRBV3-1/TRBV3-2
d_call: -
j_call: TRBJ2-5
cdr3_aa: CASSQGPGLGTQYF
cdr3_nt: TGTGCCAGCAGCCAAGGACCTGGCCTCGGGACCCAGTACTTC

clone_size: -
v_call: TRBV12-3/TRBV12-4
d_call: -
j_call: TRBJ1-1
cdr3_aa: CASSLSGMTEAFF
cdr3_nt: TGTGCCAGCAGTTTGTCTGGGATGACTGAAGCTTTCTTT

clone_size: -
v_call: TRBV9
d_call: -
j_call: TRBJ2-2
cdr3_aa: CASSGGTLNTGELFF
cdr3_nt: TGTGCCAGCAGCGGTGGGACCCTGAACACCGGGGAGCTGTTTTTT

clone_size: -
v_call: TRBV7-3
d_call: -
j_call: TRBJ2-5
cdr3_aa: CASSYSGVPQETQYF
cdr3_nt: TGTGCCAGCAGTTATTCAGGGGTCCCACAAGAGACCCAGTACTTC

clone_size: -
v_call: TRBV28
d_call: -
j_call: TRBJ1-4
cdr3_aa: CASSPPRVANEKLFF
cdr3_nt: TGTGCCAGCAGCCCTCCCAGGGTAGCTAATGAAAAACTGTTTTTT

clone_size: -
v_call: TRBV10-3
d_call: -
j_call: TRBJ1-1
cdr3_aa: CAITPDWGLERDTEAFF
cdr3_nt: TGTGCCATCACTCCCGACTGGGGTCTTGAAAGGGACACTGAAGCTTTCTTT

clone_size: -
v_call: TRBV28
d_call: TRBD2
j_call: TRBJ2-5
cdr3_aa: CASSRGLAGGTQYF
cdr3_nt: TGTGCCAGCAGCCGAGGACTAGCGGGAGGGACCCAGTACTTC

clone_size: once
v_call: TRBV19
d_call: -
j_call: TRBJ1-5
cdr3_aa: CASSRQGGSNQPQHF
cdr3_nt: TGTGCCAGTAGCCGGCAGGGAGGGAGCAATCAGCCCCAGCATTTT

clone_size: -
v_call: TRBV5-6
d_call: TRBD1
j_call: TRBJ1-2
cdr3_aa: CASSLVQGGGYGYTF
cdr3_nt: TGTGCCAGCAGCTTGGTACAGGGGGGAGGCTATGGCTACACCTTC

clone_size: -
v_call: TRBV3-1/TRBV3-2
d_call: -
j_call: TRBJ1-1
cdr3_aa: CASSQVGGNTEAFF
cdr3_nt: TGTGCCAGCAGCCAAGTAGGTGGGAACACTGAAGCTTTCTTT

clone_size: -
v_call: TRBV4-1
d_call: -
j_call: TRBJ1-3
cdr3_aa: CASSRPGSGNTIYF
cdr3_nt: TGCGCCAGCAGCCGTCCAGGTTCTGGAAACACCATATATTTT

clone_size: -
v_call: TRBV27
d_call: TRBD1
j_call: TRBJ1-5
cdr3_aa: CASSTGQGFQPQHF
cdr3_nt: TGTGCCAGCAGTACGGGACAGGGCTTTCAGCCCCAGCATTTT

clone_size: -
v_call: TRBV5-4
d_call: -
j_call: TRBJ2-3
cdr3_aa: CASSSRLVGDTQYF
cdr3_nt: TGTGCCAGCAGCAGCCGACTAGTCGGAGATACGCAGTATTTT

clone_size: -
v_call: TRBV30
d_call: -
j_call: TRBJ1-3
cdr3_aa: CAWSDGRGNTIYF
cdr3_nt: TGTGCCTGGAGTGACGGACGAGGAAACACCATATATTTT

clone_size: once
v_call: TRBV28
d_call: -
j_call: TRBJ2-3
cdr3_aa: CASRPQGTDTQYF
cdr3_nt: TGTGCCAGCAGGCCGCAGGGGACAGATACGCAGTATTTT

clone_size: -
v_call: TRBV5-4
d_call: -
j_call: TRBJ2-1
cdr3_aa: CASSLWGGDFYNEQFF
cdr3_nt: TGTGCCAGCAGCTTGTGGGGAGGAGACTTTTACAATGAGCAGTTCTTC

clone_size: -
v_call: TRBV28
d_call: -
j_call: TRBJ2-5
cdr3_aa: CAIQTRGQETQYF
cdr3_nt: TGTGCCATCCAGACTAGGGGACAAGAGACCCAGTACTTC